One TCR beta chain is described in this entry. What it binds is unknown. The use of a sample-barcoded 5' primer and a J-beta primer mix characterized a second PCR of roughly 7 to 12 cycles. TCRdb re-called the 5' RACE reads with MiXCR, one entry per CDR3 protein. This sample has fewer than 800,000 distinct CDR3 sequences, with around 48% found just once. These data are taken from a study of blood T cells in healthy people across ages. V was cut by 4 bases and J by 6 bases, with 18 bases left in between. The CDR3 has 15 residues. Germline CDR1 is SGHTA and CDR2 is FQGNSA. Broader study findings: Among long-lived donors, naive CD4+ cells were more numerous and diversity higher than in aged donors. Age brought a roughly linear fall in TCR beta diversity measured per million T cells. Naive and antigen-experienced cells were not separated, limiting conclusive comparison.

This chain links TRBV7-2 with TRBJ2-5, with D possibly TRBD2 on 5 matching bases. Sequencing was done on a sample of blood. The source is a woman aged 55-75 years in good health. In DNA, the CDR3 is TGTGCCAGCAGCTCGTACGAGAGGAGGCTAAAGACCCAGTACTTC. Translated: CASSSYERRLKTQYF.